Given below is one T cell receptor (beta chain) in context. Its target antigen remains unknown. No base qualities exist here, and no much larger clone lies one base off it. One collaborating source in Seattle enrolled patients during active infection and followed them longitudinally through the course of disease. Whole blood was collected in K2EDTA tubes by collaborating institutions according to the institutions' own protocols. For TCRbeta analysis, collaborator samples were shipped as frozen whole blood, as isolated PBMCs, or as DNA extracted from either sample type. This record belongs to a study of blood T cell repertoires in COVID-19 (dated by TCRdb to the early 2020s). Regarding the research as a whole: The collaborator samples originated in the United States, Italy and Spain and spanned the acute and convalescent phases of COVID-19. The material from the prospective study consisted of cDNA or gDNA derived from T cells, B-cell-depleted T cells, or PBMCs. Subjects who had been exposed to COVID-19, were actively infected with it, or had recovered from it provided the deeply sampled blood TCRbeta repertoires that made up the dataset. The repertoires were released in a freely available public database intended as a resource for research on the immune response to SARS-CoV-2. The samples were drawn from the first 160 participants of the ongoing ImmuneRACE study and from 950 to 1,500 subjects provided by 6 global collaborators. A de-identified subject ID, COVID-19 status, age in years and sex were almost always included in the sample metadata. Where available, HLA class I and class II types were taken from metadata supplied by the sample provider and were not determined by assay-based typing.

Points the paper makes about the study in general: How much clinical and demographic metadata was included differed by source and by participant, and the metadata was provided uncurated.

V has 2 bases trimmed and J has 5 bases trimmed; junction bases matching no gene number 8. CDR1 and CDR2 are read off the germline V gene as ENHRY and SYGVKD. The CDR3 goes from the cysteine to the phenylalanine over 16 residues. This entry keeps only the CDR3 DNA: 48 bases, framed from base 1. The immunoSEQ Assay, a bias-controlled multiplex PCR, was used to amplify TCRbeta CDR3 regions from genomic DNA. As for how the authors treated the data: Nucleated cell counts per sample were estimated from amplification of reference gene primers within the assay. Sequence reads were collapsed and filtered to measure the absolute abundance of every unique TCRbeta CDR3 rearrangement. Productive Simpson clonality was computed per sample as the square root of Simpson's diversity index over productive rearrangements. Drawn from immuneACCESS, this table holds only the in-frame rearrangements with V and J called that TCRdb kept. Clones are partly lost; checked studies trace under half to an unresolved V gene and leave the rest unexplained. For V, J and clone size, that table is used; D and trimming come from the DNA. In all, the sample holds some 500,000 clones, and around 90% of those were seen once. Less than 9% of the sample lies in the top ten.

Sequencing was carried out using peripheral blood. This receptor was obtained from a woman between 50 and 59 years old with COVID-19, enrolled during active disease. This receptor chain uses TRBV10-3 and TRBJ1-2, with TRBD1 identical over 10 junction bases. The CDR3 sequence is CAISEPSGTGVYGYTF. The sequence in DNA is TGTGCCATCAGTGAGCCATCCGGGACAGGGGTTTATGGCTACACCTTC.